This T cell receptor (beta chain) was profiled in a study of cytomegalovirus exposure and HLA in healthy donors. Broader study findings: The sole available immune exposure information was CMV serostatus. A few of the chains that were CMV-associated were confirmed in vitro to be specific for CMV antigens. Among TCR beta chains, those listed as cytomegalovirus-associated numbered fewer than 200.

Both 60 Vbeta primers and 13 Jbeta primers went into the PCR. Profiling relied on immunoSEQ multiplex PCR, and the TCRdb table lists in-frame clones only, not all of them. Among 130,000 or so clones listed, 82% were seen once. In its sample, this clone was seen a few times. Its target is unknown. The TCR sequence derives from a woman between 35 and 50 years old in good health and CMV-seronegative. The sample consisted of PBMCs.

The CDR3 is CASSLVGGPNYGYTF. As DNA, the CDR3 is TGTGCCAGCAGCTTGGTCGGAGGACCTAACTATGGCTACACCTTC. The chain uses TRBV5-6 and TRBJ1-2; D not resolved. With 0 bases removed from V and 0 bases from J, the gap between germline ends came to 9 bases. Germline V gene sequence: CDR1 SGHDT, CDR2 YYEEEE. The CDR3 consists of 15 residues.